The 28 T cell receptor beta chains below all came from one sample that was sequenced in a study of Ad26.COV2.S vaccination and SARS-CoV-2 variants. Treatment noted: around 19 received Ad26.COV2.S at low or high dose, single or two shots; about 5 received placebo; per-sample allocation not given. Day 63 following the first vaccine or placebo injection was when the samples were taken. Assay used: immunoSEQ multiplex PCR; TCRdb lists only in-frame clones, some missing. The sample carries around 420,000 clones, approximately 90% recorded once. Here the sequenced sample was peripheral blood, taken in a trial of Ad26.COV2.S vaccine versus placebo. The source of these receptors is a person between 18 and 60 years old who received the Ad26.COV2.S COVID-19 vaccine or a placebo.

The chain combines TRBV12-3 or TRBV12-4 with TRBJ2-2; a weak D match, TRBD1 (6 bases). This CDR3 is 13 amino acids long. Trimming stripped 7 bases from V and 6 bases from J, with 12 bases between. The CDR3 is CASNNRESGELFF. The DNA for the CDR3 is TGTGCCAGCAACAACAGGGAATCCGGGGAGCTGTTTTTT.

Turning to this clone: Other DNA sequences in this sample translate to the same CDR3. In DNA form, the CDR3 reads TGTGCCAGCAGTTTATCCGGGGGGAACACTGAAGCTTTCTTT. Amino acids: CASSLSGGNTEAFF. The V call is TRBV27, the J call TRBJ1-1; perhaps TRBD1 as D (5 bases). Looked up from germline, CDR1 is MNHEY and CDR2 is SMNVEV (reference sequence). The ends were cut back, 0 bases at V and 1 base at J, with 6 bases in the middle. The CDR3 sequence is 14 residues long.

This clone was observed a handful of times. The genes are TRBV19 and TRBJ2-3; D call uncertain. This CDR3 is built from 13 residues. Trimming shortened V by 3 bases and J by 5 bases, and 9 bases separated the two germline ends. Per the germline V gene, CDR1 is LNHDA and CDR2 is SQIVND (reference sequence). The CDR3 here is CASSISQEDTQYF. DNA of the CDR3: TGTGCCAGTAGTATTTCGCAGGAAGATACGCAGTATTTT.

CDR3 bases: TGTGCCACCAGCAGAGATCGAGGGGGCAGAAATGAAAAACTGTTTTTT. This codes for CATSRDRGGRNEKLFF. This rearrangement joins TRBV15 to TRBJ1-4; 7 bases match TRBD1. CDR3 length equals 16 residues. V lost 0 bases and J lost 5; bases outside the gene matches: 6. Germline CDR1 LNHNV, CDR2 YYDKDF (reference sequence).

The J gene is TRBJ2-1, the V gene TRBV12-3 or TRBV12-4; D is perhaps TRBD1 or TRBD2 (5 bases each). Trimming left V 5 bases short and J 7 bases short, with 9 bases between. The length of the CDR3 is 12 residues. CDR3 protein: CASSRGRNEQFF. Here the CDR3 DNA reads TGTGCCAGCAGTCGGGGCAGGAATGAGCAGTTCTTC.

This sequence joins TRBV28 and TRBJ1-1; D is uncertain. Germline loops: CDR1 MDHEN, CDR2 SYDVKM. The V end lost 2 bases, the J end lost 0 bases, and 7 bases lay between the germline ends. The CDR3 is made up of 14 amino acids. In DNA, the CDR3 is TGTGCCAGCAGTTTACGAGGGCTGAACACTGAAGCTTTCTTT. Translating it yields CASSLRGLNTEAFF.

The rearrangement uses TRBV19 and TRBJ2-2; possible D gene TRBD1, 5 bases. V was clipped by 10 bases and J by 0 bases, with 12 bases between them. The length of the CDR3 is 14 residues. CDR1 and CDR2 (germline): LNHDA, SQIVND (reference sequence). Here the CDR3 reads CAIPTVANTGELFF. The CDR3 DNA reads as TGTGCCATTCCGACAGTCGCGAACACCGGGGAGCTGTTTTTT.

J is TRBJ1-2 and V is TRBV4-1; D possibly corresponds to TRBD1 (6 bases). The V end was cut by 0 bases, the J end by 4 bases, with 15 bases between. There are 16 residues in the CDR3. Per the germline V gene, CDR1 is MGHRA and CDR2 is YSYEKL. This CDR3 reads CASSQEEGVTGYGYTF. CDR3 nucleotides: TGCGCCAGCAGCCAAGAAGAAGGCGTGACAGGCTATGGCTACACCTTC.

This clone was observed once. In DNA form, the CDR3 reads TGTGCCAGCAGTGTGAGAGACAGGGCAGTGTACGAGCAGTACTTC. It encodes CASSVRDRAVYEQYF. V and J are TRBV2 and TRBJ2-7, with TRBD1 matching over 7 bases. V lost 4 bases and J lost 4; bases outside the gene matches: 10. The CDR3 has 15 amino acids. CDR1 and CDR2 from the germline V gene are SNHLY and FYNNEI.

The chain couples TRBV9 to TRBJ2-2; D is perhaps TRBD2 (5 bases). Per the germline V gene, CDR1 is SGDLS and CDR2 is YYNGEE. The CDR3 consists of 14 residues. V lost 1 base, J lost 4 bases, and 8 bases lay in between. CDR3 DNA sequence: TGTGCCAGCAGCGTAAATCTAGCCACCGGGGAGCTGTTTTTT. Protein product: CASSVNLATGELFF.

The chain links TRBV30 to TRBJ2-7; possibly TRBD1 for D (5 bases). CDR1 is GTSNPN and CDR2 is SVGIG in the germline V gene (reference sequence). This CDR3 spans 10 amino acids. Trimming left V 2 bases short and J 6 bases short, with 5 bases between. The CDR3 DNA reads TGTGCCTGGAGTAGGGGCGAGCAGTACTTC. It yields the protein CAWSRGEQYF.

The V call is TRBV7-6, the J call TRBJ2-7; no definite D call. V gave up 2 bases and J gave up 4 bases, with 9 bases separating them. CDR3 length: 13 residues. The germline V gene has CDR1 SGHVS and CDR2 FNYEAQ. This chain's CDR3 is CASSLRVDYEQYF. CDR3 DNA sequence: TGTGCCAGCAGCTTACGGGTCGATTACGAGCAGTACTTC.

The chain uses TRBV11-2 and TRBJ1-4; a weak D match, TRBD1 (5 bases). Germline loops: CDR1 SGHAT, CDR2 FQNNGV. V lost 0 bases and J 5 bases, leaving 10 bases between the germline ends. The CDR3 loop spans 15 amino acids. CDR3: CASSLEGRINEKLFF. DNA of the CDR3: TGTGCCAGCAGCTTAGAGGGACGGATAAATGAAAAACTGTTTTTT.

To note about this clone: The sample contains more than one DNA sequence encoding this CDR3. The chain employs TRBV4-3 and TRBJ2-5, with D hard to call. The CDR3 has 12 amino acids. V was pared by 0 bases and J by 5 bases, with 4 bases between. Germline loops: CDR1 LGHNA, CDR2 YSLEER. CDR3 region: CASSQDRETQYF. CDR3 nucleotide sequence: TGCGCCAGCAGCCAAGATCGGGAGACCCAGTACTTC.

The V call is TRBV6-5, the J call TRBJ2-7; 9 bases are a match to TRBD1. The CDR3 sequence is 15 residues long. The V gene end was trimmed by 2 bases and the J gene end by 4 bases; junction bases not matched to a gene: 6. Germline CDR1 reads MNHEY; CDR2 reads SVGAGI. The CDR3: CASSYDGTGTYEQYF. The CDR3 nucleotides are TGTGCCAGCAGTTACGACGGGACAGGGACTTACGAGCAGTACTTC.

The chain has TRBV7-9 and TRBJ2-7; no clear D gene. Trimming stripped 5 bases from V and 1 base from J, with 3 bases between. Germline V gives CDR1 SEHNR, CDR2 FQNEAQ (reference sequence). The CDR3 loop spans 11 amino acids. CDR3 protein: CASSRSYEQYF. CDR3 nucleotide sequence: TGTGCCAGCAGCCGGTCCTACGAGCAGTACTTC.

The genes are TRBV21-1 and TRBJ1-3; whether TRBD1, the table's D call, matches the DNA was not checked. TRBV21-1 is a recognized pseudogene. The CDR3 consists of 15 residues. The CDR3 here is CASSKGSCPGNTIYF. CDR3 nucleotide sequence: TGTGCCAGCAGCAAAGGTTCATGTCCTGGAAACACCATATATTTT.

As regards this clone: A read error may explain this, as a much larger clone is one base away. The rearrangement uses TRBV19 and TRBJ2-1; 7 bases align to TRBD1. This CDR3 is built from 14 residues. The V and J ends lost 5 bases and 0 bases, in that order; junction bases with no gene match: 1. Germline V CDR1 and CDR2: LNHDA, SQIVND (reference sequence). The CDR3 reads CASSRDSSYNEQFF. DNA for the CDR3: TGTGCCAGTAGTCGGGACAGCTCCTACAATGAGCAGTTCTTC.

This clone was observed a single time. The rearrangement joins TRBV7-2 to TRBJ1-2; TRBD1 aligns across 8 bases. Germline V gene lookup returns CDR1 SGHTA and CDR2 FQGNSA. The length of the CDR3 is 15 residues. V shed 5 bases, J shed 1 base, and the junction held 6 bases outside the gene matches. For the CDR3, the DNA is TGTGCCAGCAGCCCCCGCAGGGGGCTTAACTATGGCTACACCTTC. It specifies CASSPRRGLNYGYTF.

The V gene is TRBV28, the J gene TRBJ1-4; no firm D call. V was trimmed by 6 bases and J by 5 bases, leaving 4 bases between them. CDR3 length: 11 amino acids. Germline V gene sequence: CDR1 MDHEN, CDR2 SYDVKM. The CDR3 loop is CASSINEKLFF. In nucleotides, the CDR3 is TGTGCCAGCAGCATAAATGAAAAACTGTTTTTT.

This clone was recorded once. The DNA for the CDR3 is TGCGCCAGCAGCCAATCTAGCCCTAACTATGGCTACACCTTC. Translated, it gives CASSQSSPNYGYTF. The chain is built from TRBV4-1 and TRBJ1-2; D not resolved. The CDR3 contains 14 residues. CDR1 is MGHRA, CDR2 YSYEKL, per germline. V dropped 2 bases and J dropped 0 bases, with 7 bases sitting between them.

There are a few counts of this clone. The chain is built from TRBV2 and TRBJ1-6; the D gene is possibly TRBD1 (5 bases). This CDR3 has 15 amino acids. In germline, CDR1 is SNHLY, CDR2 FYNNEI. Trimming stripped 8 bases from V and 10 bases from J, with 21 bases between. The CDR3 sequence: CASFVGTEGRSPLHF. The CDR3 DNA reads TGTGCCAGCTTCGTCGGGACGGAGGGGAGGTCACCCCTCCACTTT.

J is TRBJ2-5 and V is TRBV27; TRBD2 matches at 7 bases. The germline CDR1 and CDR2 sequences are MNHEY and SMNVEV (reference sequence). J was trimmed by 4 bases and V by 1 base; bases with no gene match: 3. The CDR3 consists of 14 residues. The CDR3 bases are TGTGCCAGCAGTTTATTAGGCGGGGGAGAGACCCAGTACTTC. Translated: CASSLLGGGETQYF.

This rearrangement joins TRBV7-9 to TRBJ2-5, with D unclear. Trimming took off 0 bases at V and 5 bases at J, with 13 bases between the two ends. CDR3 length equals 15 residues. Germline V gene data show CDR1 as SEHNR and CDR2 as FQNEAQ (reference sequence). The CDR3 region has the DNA TGTGCCAGCAGCTTAGCGCTCACTACGCCCGAGACCCAGTACTTC. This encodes CASSLALTTPETQYF.

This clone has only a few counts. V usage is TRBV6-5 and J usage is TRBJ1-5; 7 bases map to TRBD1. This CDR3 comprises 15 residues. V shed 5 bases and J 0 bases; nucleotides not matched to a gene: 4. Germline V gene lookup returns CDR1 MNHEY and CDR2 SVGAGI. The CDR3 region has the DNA TGTGCCAGCAGTCCACAGGGGCATAGCAATCAGCCCCAGCATTTT. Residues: CASSPQGHSNQPQHF.

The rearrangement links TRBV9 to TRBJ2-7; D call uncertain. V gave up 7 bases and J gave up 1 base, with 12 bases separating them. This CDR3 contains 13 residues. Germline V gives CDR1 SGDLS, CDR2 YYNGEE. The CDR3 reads CASGPSSSYEQYF. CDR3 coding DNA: TGTGCCAGCGGCCCGAGCAGTTCCTACGAGCAGTACTTC.

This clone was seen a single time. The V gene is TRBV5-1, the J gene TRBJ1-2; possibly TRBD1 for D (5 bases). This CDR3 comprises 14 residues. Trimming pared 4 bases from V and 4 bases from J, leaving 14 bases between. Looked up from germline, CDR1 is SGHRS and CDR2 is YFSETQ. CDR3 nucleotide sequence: TGCGCCAGCAGCCCGGGACGGCTATTCTATGGCTACACCTTC. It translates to CASSPGRLFYGYTF.

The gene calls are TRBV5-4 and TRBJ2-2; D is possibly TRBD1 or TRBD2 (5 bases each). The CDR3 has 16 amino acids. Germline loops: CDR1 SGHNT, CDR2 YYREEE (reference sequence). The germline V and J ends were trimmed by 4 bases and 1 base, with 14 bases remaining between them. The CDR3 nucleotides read TGTGCCAGCAGCCCAACTGGGACGGAGAACACCGGGGAGCTGTTTTTT. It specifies CASSPTGTENTGELFF.